The 2 T cell receptor beta chains below were found in one sample sequenced in a study of cytomegalovirus exposure and HLA in healthy donors. It was with 60 Vbeta and 13 Jbeta primers that the PCR ran. Data came from immunoSEQ multiplex PCR; TCRdb stores just in-frame clones and leaves some out. The sample consists of approximately 100,000 clones, around 66% of them appearing once. Sequencing was performed on PBMCs. The receptors shown here come from a man aged 30 to 39 in good health and CMV-seronegative.

The chain's CDR3 is CSAAGTGASFNEKLFF. For the CDR3, the DNA is TGTTCCGCTGCCGGGACAGGGGCTTCATTCAATGAAAAACTGTTTTTT. The rearrangement links TRBV7-9 to TRBJ1-4; 10 bases are a match to TRBD1. The germline gives CDR1 SEHNR, CDR2 FQNEAQ (reference sequence). This CDR3 contains 16 residues. Together with reference TRBV7-9 and TRBJ1-4, the CDR3 gives the full variable domain: DTGVSQNPRHKITKRGQNVTFRCDPISEHNRLYWYRQTLGQGPEFLTYFQNEAQLEKSRLLSDRFSAERPKGSFSTLEIQRTEQGDSAMYLCSAAGTGASFNEKLFFGSGTQLSVL.

This chain uses TRBV13 with TRBJ1-2, with D possibly being TRBD1 (6 bases). The V gene lost 0 bases and the J gene lost 8 bases, with 13 bases spanning the gap. This CDR3 contains 14 residues. CDR1 is PRHDT and CDR2 is FYEKMQ in the germline V gene (reference sequence). The CDR3: CASSLGRTGWGYTF. CDR3 DNA: TGTGCCAGCAGCTTAGGCCGCACAGGGTGGGGCTACACCTTC.